This T cell receptor (beta chain) was sequenced during a study of human T cells and chemical hapten exposure. The study, taken as a whole, reports: Expanded TCRs showed more large CDR3 clusters than pre-sensitization or healthy control sets.

Via MiXCR, TCRdb re-called the RACE reads, giving one row per CDR3 protein. This table holds about 80,000 distinct CDR3 sequences, about a tenth found once. There are many counts of this clonotype. Antigen specificity is unknown. The CDR3 is 12 residues long. Between the trimmed V and J ends, which lost 5 bases and 8 bases, there was a span of 10 bases. Germline values: CDR1 SEHNR, CDR2 FQNEAQ (reference sequence). Documented time point: patch test 2, 6 weeks after DPC sensitization. This sample's treatment: therapeutic diphenylcyclopropenone sensitization with weekly scalp DPC. This clonotype originated in a woman younger than 45 with alopecia areata. Some clones in this sample may be carry-over from other donors' samples. Material: whole blood, obtained in connection with sensitization to the hapten diphenylcyclopropenone (DPC). The chain carries TRBV7-9 and TRBJ2-1; TRBD2 is a possible D gene (6 bases). The CDR3 bases are TGTGCCAGCAGCCGACTAGTCGATGAGCAGTTCTTC. This gives the protein CASSRLVDEQFF.